A single sample gave rise to the 23 T cell receptor beta chains below, sequenced in a study of CD8 T cells in ankylosing spondylitis. MiXCR, run by TCRdb on the 5' RACE reads, gives a single entry per CDR3 protein. The table has approximately 150,000 distinct CDR3 sequences, around 43% seen once; the top ten hold 13% to 15%. The sequenced sample consisted of synovial fluid, either unsorted or a sorted T cell fraction (not recorded which). The receptors were sampled from a male donor with ankylosing spondylitis.

This clonotype was observed a handful of times. The chain couples TRBV11-1 to TRBJ2-7, with 8 bases aligning to TRBD1. CDR3 size: 18 residues. Trimming removed 1 base from V and 0 bases from J; junction bases left unmatched: 11. Germline CDR1 and CDR2: SGHAT and FQDESV (reference sequence). The CDR3 is CASSLGPPRTGNSYEQYF. The CDR3, as DNA: TGTGCCAGCAGCTTAGGCCCCCCCAGGACAGGGAACTCCTACGAGCAGTACTTC.

The V gene is TRBV7-2, the J gene TRBJ1-2; the D gene is possibly TRBD1 (5 bases). Germline CDR1 is SGHTA and CDR2 is FQGNSA. There are 14 residues in the CDR3. The V and J ends lost 4 bases and 4 bases respectively, with 13 bases between them. The CDR3 is CASSWATVLYGYTF. The CDR3 bases are TGTGCCAGCAGCTGGGCGACAGTTCTCTATGGCTACACCTTC. The whole variable domain, filled in from reference TRBV7-2 and TRBJ1-2, reads GAGVSQSPSNKVTEKGKDVELRCDPISGHTALYWYRQSLGQGLEFLIYFQGNSAPDKSGLPSDRFSAERTGGSVSTLTIQRTQQEDSAVYLCASSWATVLYGYTFGSGTRLTVV.

This clonotype occurred a few times. The chain joins TRBV9 to TRBJ2-1; tentatively, D is TRBD2 (5 bases). Germline CDR1 SGDLS, CDR2 YYNGEE. V was pared by 4 bases and J by 0 bases, with 11 bases between. CDR3 length: 15 residues. The DNA for the CDR3 is TGTGCCAGCAGCTCGAGCGGAGACTCCTACAATGAGCAGTTCTTC. Its translation: CASSSSGDSYNEQFF.

This chain connects TRBV24-1 to TRBJ2-3, with a weak D call TRBD1 (6 bases). V lost 7 bases to trimming and J lost 7 bases, with 14 bases between them. The CDR3 runs to 13 residues. Per germline, CDR1 KGHDR and CDR2 SFDVKD. The CDR3 loop is CATSKRGGHTQYF. The CDR3 coding sequence is TGTGCCACCAGCAAGAGAGGGGGACATACGCAGTATTTT.

This clonotype has only a few counts. V usage is TRBV6-1 and J usage is TRBJ1-5; tentative D call: TRBD1 (5 bases). The CDR3 has 14 amino acids. The germline V and J ends were trimmed by 6 bases and 7 bases, with 16 bases remaining between them. Germline CDR1 is MNHNS and CDR2 is SASEGT. CDR3 protein: CASSRARRGQPQHF. Written as DNA, the CDR3 is TGTGCCAGCAGCCGAGCCAGGAGGGGCCAGCCCCAGCATTTT.

The chain uses TRBV7-9 and TRBJ2-1; 7 nucleotides agree with TRBD2. Germline CDR1 SEHNR, CDR2 FQNEAQ (reference sequence). Trimming took 10 bases from V and 5 from J; bases not matched to a gene: 8. CDR3 length: 13 amino acids. In nucleotides, the CDR3 is TGTGCCACCGGGAGGTGGGGGGACAATGAGCAGTTCTTC. It is translated as CATGRWGDNEQFF.

The V call is TRBV7-6, the J call TRBJ2-3, with TRBD1 matching over 9 bases. CDR3 length: 15 residues. Germline lookup yields CDR1 SGHVS and CDR2 FNYEAQ. Trimming at V came to 4 bases and at J to 3 bases, leaving 5 bases not matched to a gene. The CDR3 region is CASSYTGGETDTQYF. In DNA, the CDR3 is TGTGCCAGCAGCTACACAGGGGGCGAAACAGATACGCAGTATTTT.

The rearrangement links TRBV6-1 to TRBJ2-7; D perhaps matches TRBD1 (6 bases). The germline CDR1 and CDR2 sequences are MNHNS and SASEGT. V lost 5 bases and J 2 bases, leaving 16 bases between the germline ends. The CDR3 totals 15 residues. CDR3 DNA sequence: TGTGCCAGCAGTCCAGGGGAGAGGGGGACCTACGAGCAGTACTTC. Amino acid sequence: CASSPGERGTYEQYF.

V usage is TRBV5-5 and J usage is TRBJ2-6; D is ambiguous. Trimming shortened V by 0 bases and J by 3 bases, and 7 bases separated the two germline ends. This CDR3 contains 15 residues. Germline V CDR1 and CDR2: SGHKS, YYEKEE (reference sequence). CDR3 sequence reads: CASSLVSGGANVLTF. Written as DNA, the CDR3 is TGTGCCAGCAGCTTGGTTTCGGGTGGGGCCAACGTCCTGACTTTC.

The chain joins TRBV9 to TRBJ2-1; 7 bases align to TRBD1. V lost 3 bases, J lost 2 bases, and 14 bases stayed unmatched. Germline CDR1 reads SGDLS; CDR2 reads YYNGEE. The CDR3 contains 18 residues. The CDR3 DNA reads TGTGCCAGCAGCGGTCTCCGTCGAACAGGGGAACCCTACAATGAGCAGTTCTTC. The encoded protein is CASSGLRRTGEPYNEQFF.

This chain connects TRBV20-1 to TRBJ1-2, with unresolved D. Germline CDR1 and CDR2: DFQATT and SNEGSKA (reference sequence). The CDR3 runs 15 residues. Trimming removed 3 bases from V and 0 bases from J, with 14 bases in between. The CDR3 DNA is TGCAGTGCTAGCTCCCCGGCAGACACTAACTATGGCTACACCTTC. Amino acids: CSASSPADTNYGYTF.

The V and J genes are TRBV6-5 and TRBJ2-7, with a tentative D call TRBD2 (6 bases). Trimming removed 4 bases from V and 4 bases from J, with 14 bases in between. CDR1 and CDR2 from the germline V gene are MNHEY and SVGAGI. The CDR3 is made up of 14 amino acids. CDR3 bases: TGTGCCAGCAGTTTTCAGGACTATCCATACGAGCAGTACTTC. This codes for CASSFQDYPYEQYF.

The rearrangement joins TRBV25-1 to TRBJ1-6, with 7 bases fitting TRBD1. Germline trimming cut 1 base from V and 6 bases from J; bases unmatched to any gene: 9. The germline V gene encodes CDR1 MGHDK and CDR2 SYGVNS. The length of the CDR3 is 17 residues. CDR3 coding DNA: TGTGCCAGCAGTGAATTTACCCTAGGACAGGTTAATTCACCCCTCCACTTT. It translates to CASSEFTLGQVNSPLHF.

This chain connects TRBV6-2 or TRBV6-3 to TRBJ2-7; 9 nucleotides line up with TRBD2. The CDR3 is 15 amino acids. Germline V gives CDR1 MNHEY, CDR2 SVGEGT. J gave up 5 bases and V 3 bases, and 8 bases lay outside the gene matches. The CDR3 DNA reads TGTGCCAGCAGTTATTTGGCGGGAGGGGGCCACGAGCAGTACTTC. Translating it yields CASSYLAGGGHEQYF.

The V and J genes are TRBV20-1 and TRBJ2-4, with 8 bases that match TRBD1. Germline trimming cut 0 bases from V and 7 bases from J; bases unmatched to any gene: 11. The germline V gene encodes CDR1 DFQATT and CDR2 SNEGSKA (reference sequence). CDR3 length: 16 residues. CDR3 region: CSARDLATGDNNIQYF. The DNA of the CDR3 is TGCAGTGCTAGAGATTTAGCGACAGGGGATAACAACATTCAGTACTTC.

In this sample, this clonotype turned up once. The V and J genes are TRBV4-1 and TRBJ2-6; tentatively, D is TRBD1 (5 bases). This CDR3 region has 16 residues. CDR1 is MGHRA and CDR2 is YSYEKL in the germline V gene. V was cut by 4 bases and J by 2 bases, with 12 bases left in between. This CDR3 reads CASSLIAGTGANVLTF. For the CDR3, the DNA is TGCGCCAGCAGCCTTATCGCAGGGACTGGGGCCAACGTCCTGACTTTC.

The rearrangement links TRBV20-1 to TRBJ2-5; no clear D gene. V was shortened by 0 bases and J by 5 bases, with 13 bases between the two germline ends. Germline V gene lookup returns CDR1 DFQATT and CDR2 SNEGSKA (reference sequence). The CDR3 runs 14 residues. The CDR3 loop reads CSAREASFLETQYF. As DNA, the CDR3 is TGCAGTGCTAGAGAGGCGTCGTTCCTGGAGACCCAGTACTTC.

The V gene is TRBV7-2, the J gene TRBJ1-3; no clear D. CDR3 size: 15 residues. Germline CDR1 is SGHTA and CDR2 is FQGNSA. V was trimmed by 5 bases and J by 0 bases, leaving 11 bases between them. CDR3 residues: CASSPSGSSGNTIYF. In DNA, the CDR3 is TGTGCCAGCAGCCCCTCGGGCAGCTCTGGAAACACCATATATTTT.

This rearrangement joins TRBV5-1 to TRBJ1-2; D call uncertain. CDR3 size: 16 residues. Germline lookup yields CDR1 SGHRS and CDR2 YFSETQ. V was clipped by 4 bases and J by 5 bases, with 21 bases between them. In DNA form, the CDR3 reads TGCGCCAGCAGCCCCGGGTCCTACTCCGTGGAGTATGGCTACACCTTC. It translates to CASSPGSYSVEYGYTF.

J is TRBJ2-4 and V is TRBV27; the D is unclear. The CDR3 has 14 amino acids. Germline V gene lookup returns CDR1 MNHEY and CDR2 SMNVEV (reference sequence). Deletions cut 8 bases from V and 8 bases from J, with 19 bases between. This CDR3 is CASAFVGYPDIQYF. The CDR3 DNA reads as TGTGCCAGCGCCTTCGTGGGCTACCCAGACATTCAGTACTTC.

This chain joins TRBV7-8 and TRBJ2-7; TRBD2 aligns across 12 bases. The CDR3 is 16 residues long. CDR1 is SGHVS, CDR2 FQNEAQ, per germline. V lost 5 bases, J lost 8 bases, and 13 bases stayed unmatched. The CDR3 spells CASSRNNRLAGAKQYF. CDR3 bases: TGTGCCAGCAGCAGAAACAACCGACTAGCGGGAGCCAAGCAGTACTTC.

This clonotype has a handful of counts. The genes are TRBV2 and TRBJ2-7, with TRBD2 matching 8 bases. Germline V gene lookup returns CDR1 SNHLY and CDR2 FYNNEI. CDR3 length equals 15 residues. Trimming cost V 1 base and J 2 bases; bases outside gene matches: 4. CDR3 nucleotide sequence: TGTGCCAGCAGTGAAGGAGCGGGAGTGGCCTACGAGCAGTACTTC. Translation gives CASSEGAGVAYEQYF. Using reference TRBV2 and TRBJ2-7 for the parts outside the CDR3, the full variable domain is EPEVTQTPSHQVTQMGQEVILRCVPISNHLYFYWYRQILGQKVEFLVSFYNNEISEKSEIFDDQFSVERPDGSNFTLKIRSTKLEDSAMYFCASSEGAGVAYEQYFGPGTRLTVT.

CDR3 in amino acids: CASSLAVDFPINEQFF. DNA for the CDR3: TGTGCCAGCAGTTTAGCGGTGGACTTCCCTATTAATGAGCAGTTCTTC. The chain links TRBV12-3 or TRBV12-4 to TRBJ2-1, with D possibly TRBD2 on 5 matching bases. The CDR3 length is 16 residues. The ends were cut back, 0 bases at V and 7 bases at J, with 16 bases in the middle.